This T cell receptor beta chain is from a study of shared clonotypes between healthy human individuals. Replicate PCRs for sorted subsets used roughly 200 ng DNA; this equaled 25,000 to 30,000 T cell genomes. Only in-frame clones appear in the TCRdb table, and some are missing; sequencing was by immunoSEQ multiplex PCR. In the table there are approximately 530,000 clones, approximately 95% of which are singletons. Sequencing input: naive CD4+ T cells sorted from blood. Subset here: CD45RA+ positively selected. The clonotype comes from a woman aged 25 to 39 in good health.

This CDR3 reads CASTPGLAGGSTQYF. CDR3 DNA: TGTGCCAGCACCCCGGGACTAGCGGGAGGAAGTACGCAGTATTTT. The rearrangement joins TRBV5-4 to TRBJ2-3; 15 nucleotides line up with TRBD2. The V segment lost 6 bases and the J segment 8 bases; nucleotides outside the gene matches: 7. Germline assignment: CDR1 SGHNT and CDR2 YYREEE (reference sequence). This CDR3 is built from 15 residues.